This TCR beta chain was sequenced in a study of early stage breast cancer tumors. Study overall: About 70% of the 16 invasive tumors were ER+, PR+ and HER2-. The ER+/PR+/HER2- tumors included about 8 ductal and a few lobular carcinomas.

Of note for this clone: The antigen is not known.

Clones were sequenced by immunoSEQ multiplex PCR, and TCRdb holds only the in-frame ones, with some missing. The sample includes some 47,000 clones, approximately 80% seen only once; the top ten take about 1.4%. Germline V gives CDR1 LGHNA, CDR2 YSLEER. Trimming took 1 base from V and 1 from J; bases not matched to a gene: 2. The CDR3 spans 15 residues. Overall study results and limits: Compared with adjacent normal breast, tumors showed about 2.3-fold denser, more clonal T cells. Blood repertoires resembled normal breast more than tumor.

The chain joins TRBV4-3 to TRBJ2-7; 9 bases match TRBD1. The sequence was collected from a person aged 45 to 59 with breast cancer. What was sequenced was blood. This chain's CDR3 is CASSQGQGESYEQYF. CDR3 nucleotide sequence: TGCGCCAGCAGCCAAGGACAGGGGGAGTCCTACGAGCAGTACTTC.